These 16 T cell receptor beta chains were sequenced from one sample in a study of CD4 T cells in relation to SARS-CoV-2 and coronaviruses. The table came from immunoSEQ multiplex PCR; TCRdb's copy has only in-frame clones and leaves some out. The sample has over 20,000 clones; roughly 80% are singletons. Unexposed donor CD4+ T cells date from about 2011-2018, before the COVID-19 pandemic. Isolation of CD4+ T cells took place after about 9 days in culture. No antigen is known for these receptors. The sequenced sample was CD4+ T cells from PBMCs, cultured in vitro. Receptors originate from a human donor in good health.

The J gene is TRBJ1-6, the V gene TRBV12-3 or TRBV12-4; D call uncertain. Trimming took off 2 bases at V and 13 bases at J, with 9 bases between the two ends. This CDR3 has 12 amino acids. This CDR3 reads CASSLMQTPLHF. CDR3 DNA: TGTGCCAGCAGTTTAATGCAGACTCCCCTCCACTTT.

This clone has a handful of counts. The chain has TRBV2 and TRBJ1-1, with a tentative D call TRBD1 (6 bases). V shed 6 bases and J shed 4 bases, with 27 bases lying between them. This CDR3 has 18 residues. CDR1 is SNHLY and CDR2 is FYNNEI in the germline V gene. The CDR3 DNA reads TGTGCCAGCAGCTTCGCCGTTGACAACAGGGATCTCGTCACTGAAGCTTTCTTT. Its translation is CASSFAVDNRDLVTEAFF.

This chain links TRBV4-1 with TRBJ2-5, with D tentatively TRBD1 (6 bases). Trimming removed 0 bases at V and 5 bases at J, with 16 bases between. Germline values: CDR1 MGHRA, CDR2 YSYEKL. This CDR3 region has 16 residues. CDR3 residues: CASSQDRAGALETQYF. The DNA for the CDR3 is TGCGCCAGCAGCCAAGATAGGGCAGGGGCATTGGAGACCCAGTACTTC.

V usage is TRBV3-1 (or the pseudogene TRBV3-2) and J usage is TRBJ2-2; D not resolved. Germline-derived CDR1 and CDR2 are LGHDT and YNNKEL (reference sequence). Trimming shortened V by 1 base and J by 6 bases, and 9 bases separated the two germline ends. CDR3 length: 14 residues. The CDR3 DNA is TGTGCCAGCAGCCAAGTGCGTGGGGCCGGGGAGCTGTTTTTT. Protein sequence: CASSQVRGAGELFF.

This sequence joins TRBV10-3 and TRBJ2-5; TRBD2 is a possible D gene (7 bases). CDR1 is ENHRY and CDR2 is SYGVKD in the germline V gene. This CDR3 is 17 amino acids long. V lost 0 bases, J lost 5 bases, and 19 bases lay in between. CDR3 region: CAISESITGGLGETQYF. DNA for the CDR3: TGTGCCATCAGTGAGTCGATAACCGGGGGGCTAGGTGAGACCCAGTACTTC.

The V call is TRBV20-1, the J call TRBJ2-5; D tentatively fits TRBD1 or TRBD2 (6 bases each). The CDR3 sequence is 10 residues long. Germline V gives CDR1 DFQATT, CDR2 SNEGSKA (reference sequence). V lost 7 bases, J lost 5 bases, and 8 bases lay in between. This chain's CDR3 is CSVGGETQYF. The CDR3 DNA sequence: TGCAGTGTAGGGGGGGAGACCCAGTACTTC.

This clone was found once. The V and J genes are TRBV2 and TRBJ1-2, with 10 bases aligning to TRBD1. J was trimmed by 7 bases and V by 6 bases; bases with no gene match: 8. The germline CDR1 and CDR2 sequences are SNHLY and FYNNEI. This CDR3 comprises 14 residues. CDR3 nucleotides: TGTGCCAGCAGGAGGGGGACAGGGGTGGGTGGCTACACCTTC. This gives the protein CASRRGTGVGGYTF.

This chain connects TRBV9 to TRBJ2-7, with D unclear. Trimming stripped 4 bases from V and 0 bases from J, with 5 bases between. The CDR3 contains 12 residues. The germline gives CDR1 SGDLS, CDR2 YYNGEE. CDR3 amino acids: CASSPSSYEQYF. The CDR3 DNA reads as TGTGCCAGCAGCCCCAGCTCCTACGAGCAGTACTTC.

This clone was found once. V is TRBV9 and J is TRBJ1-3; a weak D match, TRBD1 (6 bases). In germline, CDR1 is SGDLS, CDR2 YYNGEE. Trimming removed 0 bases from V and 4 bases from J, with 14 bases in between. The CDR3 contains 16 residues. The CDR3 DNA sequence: TGTGCCAGCAGCGTAGAAGTGGGGGCGCTAGGAAACACCATATATTTT. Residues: CASSVEVGALGNTIYF.

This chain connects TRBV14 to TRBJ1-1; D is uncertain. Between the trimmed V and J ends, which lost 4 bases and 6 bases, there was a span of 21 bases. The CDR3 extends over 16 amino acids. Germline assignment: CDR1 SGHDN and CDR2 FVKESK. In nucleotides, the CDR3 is TGTGCCAGCAGCCTCTTTCTCGGGCCCGGGCCCGCTGAAGCTTTCTTT. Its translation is CASSLFLGPGPAEAFF.

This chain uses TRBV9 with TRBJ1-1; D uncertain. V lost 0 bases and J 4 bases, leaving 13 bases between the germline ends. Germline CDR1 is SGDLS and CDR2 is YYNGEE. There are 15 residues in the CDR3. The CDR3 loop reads CASSVEEGGSTEAFF. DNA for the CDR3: TGTGCCAGCAGCGTAGAAGAGGGAGGCAGCACTGAAGCTTTCTTT.

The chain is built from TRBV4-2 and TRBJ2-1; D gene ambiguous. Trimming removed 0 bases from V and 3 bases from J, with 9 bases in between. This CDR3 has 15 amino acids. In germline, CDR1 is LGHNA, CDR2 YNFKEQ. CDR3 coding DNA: TGTGCCAGCAGCCAAGAAAATCAAATCTACAATGAGCAGTTCTTC. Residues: CASSQENQIYNEQFF.

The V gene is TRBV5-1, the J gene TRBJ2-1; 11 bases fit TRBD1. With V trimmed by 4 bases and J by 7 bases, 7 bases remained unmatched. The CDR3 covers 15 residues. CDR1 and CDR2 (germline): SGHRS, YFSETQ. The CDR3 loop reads CASSPGQGADNEQFF. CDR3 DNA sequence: TGCGCCAGCAGCCCCGGACAGGGGGCGGATAATGAGCAGTTCTTC.

The CDR3 DNA reads as TGTGCCAGCAGCCGTACACAGGGAACATATGGCTACACCTTC. It yields the protein CASSRTQGTYGYTF. This chain uses TRBV3-1 (or the pseudogene TRBV3-2) with TRBJ1-2; tentatively, D is TRBD1 (6 bases). The CDR3 runs to 14 residues. V was pared by 4 bases and J by 5 bases, with 14 bases between. Per the germline V gene, CDR1 is LGHDT and CDR2 is YNNKEL (reference sequence).

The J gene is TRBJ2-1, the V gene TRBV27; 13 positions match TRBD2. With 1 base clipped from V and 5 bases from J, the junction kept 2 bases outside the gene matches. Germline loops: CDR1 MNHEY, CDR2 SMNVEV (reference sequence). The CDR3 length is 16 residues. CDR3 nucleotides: TGTGCCAGCAGTTTATTGGGACTAGCGGGAAACAATGAGCAGTTCTTC. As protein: CASSLLGLAGNNEQFF.

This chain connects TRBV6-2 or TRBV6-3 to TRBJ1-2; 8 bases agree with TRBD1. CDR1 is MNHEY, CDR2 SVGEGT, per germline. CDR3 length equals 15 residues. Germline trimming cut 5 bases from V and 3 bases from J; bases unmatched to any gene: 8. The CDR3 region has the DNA TGTGCCAGCAGTCCAGCAGGGGGCTTATACTATGGCTACACCTTC. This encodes CASSPAGGLYYGYTF.